This is a list of T cell receptor beta chains from one sample in a study of identical twins. A single record per CDR3 protein comes from TCRdb applying MiXCR to the 5' RACE reads. The table lists roughly 250,000 distinct CDR3 sequences, roughly 13% of them singletons, with 7% to 9% in the top ten. The specimen sequenced was memory (CD45RO+) T cells sorted from blood. The source of these receptors is a woman aged 18-29 years in good health. Both conserved end residues are part of each CDR3. Fields, in order: clone size, D gene, V gene, J gene, CDR3 DNA, CDR3 protein. The D gene is left open where the match is weak. Some rows have no size entry. The others give once, few or many, or a class for an expanded clone.

few,.,TRBV12-3/TRBV12-4,TRBJ1-3,TGTGCCAGCAGCCGAGGGGAGCCAAACACCATATATTTT,CASSRGEPNTIYF
many,TRBD1,TRBV12-3/TRBV12-4,TRBJ1-2,TGTGCCAGCATCGCCGGGACAGGGAGATTTGGCTACACCTTC,CASIAGTGRFGYTF
few,.,TRBV18,TRBJ1-2,TGTGCCAGCTCAGAATGGAGTGGGTATGGCTACACCTTC,CASSEWSGYGYTF
many,.,TRBV11-2,TRBJ2-7,TGTGCCAGCAGCTTATTACATACCTACGAGCAGTACTTC,CASSLLHTYEQYF
.,TRBD1,TRBV20-1,TRBJ1-2,TGCAGTGCCCTAGGGGGCGAAGCTAACTATGGCTACACCTTC,CSALGGEANYGYTF
few,TRBD2,TRBV6-1,TRBJ2-1,TGTGCCAGCAAGGGCGTAGCGGGAGGGCCCTACAATGAGCAGTTCTTC,CASKGVAGGPYNEQFF
.,.,TRBV20-1,TRBJ2-3,TGCAGTGCTCTCCTGACAGGCACAGATACGCAGTATTTT,CSALLTGTDTQYF
many,TRBD1,TRBV7-7,TRBJ2-1,TGTGCTAGCAGCCCCGGACAGGGAAATTTGAATGAGCAGTTCTTC,CASSPGQGNLNEQFF
.,.,TRBV5-1,TRBJ2-5,TGCGCCAGCAGCTTGGGGCAGGCCATACAAGAGACCCAGTACTTC,CASSLGQAIQETQYF
few,.,TRBV18,TRBJ1-5,TGTGCCAGCTCACCTTCTAGCAATCAGCCCCAGCATTTT,CASSPSSNQPQHF
many,.,TRBV20-1,TRBJ2-2,TGCAGTGCTACGGGCAGGCACACCGGGGAGCTGTTTTTT,CSATGRHTGELFF
few,.,TRBV5-1,TRBJ2-1,TGCGCCAGCAGCTTGCCAGGGATTGACAATGAGCAGTTCTTC,CASSLPGIDNEQFF
few,.,TRBV29-1,TRBJ2-7,TGCAGCGTTGTACGCCCAGACAGAGCCTACGAGCAGTACTTC,CSVVRPDRAYEQYF
few,.,TRBV7-9,TRBJ2-1,TGTGCCAGCAGCCCTTTGCGGGTCTCCTACAATGAGCAGTTCTTC,CASSPLRVSYNEQFF
few,.,TRBV12-5,TRBJ1-4,TGTGCTAGTGGTTTGGGGGACAACTCTAATGAAAAACTGTTTTTT,CASGLGDNSNEKLFF
few,TRBD1,TRBV7-9,TRBJ1-2,TGTGCCAGCAGCCCCCCGACAGGGTACTATGGCTACACCTTC,CASSPPTGYYGYTF
.,.,TRBV2,TRBJ2-3,TGTGCCAGCAGTCCATCACTGGACACAGATACGCAGTATTTT,CASSPSLDTDTQYF
few,.,TRBV9,TRBJ1-1,TGTGCCAGCAGCCCAAACCCTGGACGTACTGAAGCTTTCTTT,CASSPNPGRTEAFF
once,TRBD1,TRBV7-9,TRBJ1-1,TGTGCCAGCAGCTTGGGACAGGGGACGGCTTTCTTT,CASSLGQGTAFF
.,TRBD2,TRBV20-1,TRBJ2-3,TGCAGTGCTAAGACTAGCGGGTCAGATACGCAGTATTTT,CSAKTSGSDTQYF
once,TRBD1,TRBV2,TRBJ2-7,TGTGCCAGCAGCAGGGGGATGGACAGCCCCTACGAGCAGTACTTC,CASSRGMDSPYEQYF
many,.,TRBV24-1,TRBJ1-4,TGTGCCACCAGTGACCCGGCCGCGGGAGGAAAACTGTTTTTT,CATSDPAAGGKLFF
.,TRBD1,TRBV20-1,TRBJ1-2,TGCAGTGCTAAAATACAGGGGGTGAGTGGCTATGGCTACACCTTC,CSAKIQGVSGYGYTF
.,.,TRBV7-9,TRBJ2-3,TGTGCCAGCAGCCCCCCTGGTAGCACAGATACGCAGTATTTT,CASSPPGSTDTQYF